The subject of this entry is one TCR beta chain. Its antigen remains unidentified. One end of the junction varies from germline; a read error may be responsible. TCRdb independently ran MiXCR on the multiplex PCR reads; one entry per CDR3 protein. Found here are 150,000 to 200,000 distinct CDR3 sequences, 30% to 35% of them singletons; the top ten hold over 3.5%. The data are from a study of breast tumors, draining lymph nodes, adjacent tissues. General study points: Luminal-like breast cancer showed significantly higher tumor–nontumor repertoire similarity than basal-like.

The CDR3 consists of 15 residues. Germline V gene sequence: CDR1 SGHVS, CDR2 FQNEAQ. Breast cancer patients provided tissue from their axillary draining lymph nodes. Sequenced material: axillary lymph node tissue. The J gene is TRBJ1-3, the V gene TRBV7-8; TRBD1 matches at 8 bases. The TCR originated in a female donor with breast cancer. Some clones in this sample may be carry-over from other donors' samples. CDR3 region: CASSLGRGPGNTIHF. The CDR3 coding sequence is TGTGCCAGCAGCTTGGGCAGGGGGCCCGGAAACACCATACATTTT.